This TCR beta chain was recorded in a study of blood T cell repertoires in COVID-19. In the study overall: The United States, Italy and Spain supplied acute and convalescent COVID-19 samples. Sample material is recorded as cDNA or gDNA derived from T cells, B-cell-depleted T cells, or PBMCs.

Methods used by the authors: Researchers report that nucleated cell counts were estimated from reference gene primer amplification. This table comes from immunoSEQ multiplex PCR, and its TCRdb copy is limited to in-frame clones, with some not included. The V and J calls and clone size come from that table; D and trimming were worked out from the DNA. The sample lists a few hundred thousand clones, about 90% occurring once. Germline CDR1 is SGDLS and CDR2 is YYNGEE. The CDR3 loop spans 14 amino acids. The V segment lost 3 bases and the J segment 4 bases; nucleotides outside the gene matches: 6. The TCR comes from a man aged 40-50 years with acute or convalescent COVID-19. The sample taken for sequencing was peripheral blood. This chain uses TRBV9 with TRBJ1-2, with 7 bases fitting TRBD1. The CDR3 here is CASSGTGEAYGYTF. CDR3 bases: TGTGCCAGCAGCGGAACAGGGGAGGCCTATGGCTACACCTTC. The full variable domain, completed using reference TRBV9 and TRBJ1-2, is DSGVTQTPKHLITATGQRVTLRCSPRSGDLSVYWYQQSLDQGLQFLIQYYNGEERAKGNILERFSAQQFPDLHSELNLSSLELGDSALYFCASSGTGEAYGYTFGSGTRLTVV.